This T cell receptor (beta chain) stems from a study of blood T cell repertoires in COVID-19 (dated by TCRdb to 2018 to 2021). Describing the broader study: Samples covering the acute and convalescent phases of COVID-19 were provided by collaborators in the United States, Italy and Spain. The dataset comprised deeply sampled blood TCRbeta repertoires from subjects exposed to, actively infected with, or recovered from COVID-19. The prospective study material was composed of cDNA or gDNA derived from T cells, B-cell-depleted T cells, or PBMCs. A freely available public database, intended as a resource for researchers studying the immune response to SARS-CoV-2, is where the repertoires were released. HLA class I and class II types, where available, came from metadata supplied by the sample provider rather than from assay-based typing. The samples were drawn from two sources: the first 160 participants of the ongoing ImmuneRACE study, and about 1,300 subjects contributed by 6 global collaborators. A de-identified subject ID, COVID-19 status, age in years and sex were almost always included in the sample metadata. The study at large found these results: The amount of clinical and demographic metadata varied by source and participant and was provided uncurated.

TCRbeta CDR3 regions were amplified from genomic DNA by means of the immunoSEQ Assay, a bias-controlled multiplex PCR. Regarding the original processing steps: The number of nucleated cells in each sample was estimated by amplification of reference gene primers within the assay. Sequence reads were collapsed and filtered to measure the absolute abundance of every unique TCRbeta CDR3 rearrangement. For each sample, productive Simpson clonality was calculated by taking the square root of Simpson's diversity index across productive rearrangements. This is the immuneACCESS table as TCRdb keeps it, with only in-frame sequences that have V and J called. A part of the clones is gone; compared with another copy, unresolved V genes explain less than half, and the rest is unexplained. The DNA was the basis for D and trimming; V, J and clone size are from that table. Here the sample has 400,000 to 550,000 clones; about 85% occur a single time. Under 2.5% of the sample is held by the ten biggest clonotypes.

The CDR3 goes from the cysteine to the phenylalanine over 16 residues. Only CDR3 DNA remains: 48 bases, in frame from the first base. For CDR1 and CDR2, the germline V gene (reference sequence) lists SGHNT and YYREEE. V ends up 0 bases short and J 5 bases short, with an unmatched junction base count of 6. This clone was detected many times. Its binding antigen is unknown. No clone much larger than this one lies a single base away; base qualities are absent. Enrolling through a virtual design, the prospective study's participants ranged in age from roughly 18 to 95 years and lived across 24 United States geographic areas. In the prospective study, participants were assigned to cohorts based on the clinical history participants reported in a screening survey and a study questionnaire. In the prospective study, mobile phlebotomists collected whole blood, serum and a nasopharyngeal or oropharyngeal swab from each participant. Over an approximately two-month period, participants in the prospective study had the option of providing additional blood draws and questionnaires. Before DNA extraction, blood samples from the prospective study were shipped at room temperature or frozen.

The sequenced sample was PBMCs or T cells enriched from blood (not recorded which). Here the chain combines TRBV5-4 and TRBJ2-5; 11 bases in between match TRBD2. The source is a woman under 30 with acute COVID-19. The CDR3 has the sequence CASSLASGRPGETQYF. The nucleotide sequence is TGTGCCAGCAGCTTGGCTAGCGGGAGGCCCGGGGAGACCCAGTACTTC.